What follows describes a single T cell receptor (beta chain). What it binds is unknown. PCR amplification relied on 60 Vbeta primers (plus 13 Jbeta primers). The data were produced by immunoSEQ multiplex PCR, yet TCRdb's version contains in-frame clones alone and is incomplete. Of 150,000 or so clones in the sample, more than 9.5% were seen once. This record belongs to a study of cytomegalovirus exposure and HLA in healthy donors. At the level of the study: A data release that came early held some 84 million unique TCRs from HLA-typed donors.

General study findings and limits: It was reported in a later analysis that an Asian-associated ancestry cluster showed fewer N-insertions than the 666-donor mean. Cytomegalovirus-associated status was assigned to about 170 TCR beta chains.

With V trimmed by 6 bases and J by 10 bases, 7 bases remained unmatched. Germline V CDR1 and CDR2: SNHLY, FYNNEI. CDR3 length: 13 amino acids. This sequence joins TRBV2 and TRBJ2-1, with 9 positions matching TRBD1. The sequence came from a man in his fifties or sixties in good health and CMV-seronegative. Sequencing used PBMCs. CDR3 in amino acids: CASSFGTGNEQFF. The CDR3 nucleotides are TGTGCCAGCAGCTTTGGGACAGGGAACGAGCAGTTCTTC.